These 12 T cell receptor beta chains share one sample of origin, sequenced in a study of shared clonotypes between healthy human individuals. Libraries were prepared by immunoSEQ multiplex PCR; TCRdb keeps only in-frame clonotypes and omits some of them. The data show hundreds of thousands of clones, with 79% seen just once and 13% held by the top ten. Material for sequencing was PBMCs. These receptors all stem from a woman between 40 and 55 years old in good health. Some clones in this sample may be carry-over from other donors' samples.

The V and J genes are TRBV9 and TRBJ1-3; TRBD1 might be the D (5 bases). Germline V CDR1 and CDR2: SGDLS, YYNGEE. The CDR3 runs to 15 residues. The germline V and J ends were trimmed by 0 bases and 0 bases, with 7 bases remaining between them. The CDR3 here is CASSVEGSSGNTIYF. The CDR3 DNA is TGTGCCAGCAGCGTAGAGGGGAGCTCTGGAAACACCATATATTTT.

This rearrangement joins TRBV5-1 to TRBJ1-3; 11 positions match TRBD1. This CDR3 is built from 14 residues. V shed 7 bases, J shed 4 bases, and the junction held 4 bases outside the gene matches. Germline V CDR1 and CDR2: SGHRS, YFSETQ. The DNA of the CDR3 is TGCGCCAGCGGACAGGGGGCTTCAGGAAACACCATATATTTT. This encodes CASGQGASGNTIYF.

The chain has TRBV9 and TRBJ2-1, with D unresolved. Germline V CDR1 and CDR2: SGDLS, YYNGEE. CDR3 length: 15 amino acids. V lost 5 bases and J lost 4, with 16 bases in between. The DNA for the CDR3 is TGTGCCAGCAGTTTCGGGTCCGAAGGGTACAATGAGCAGTTCTTC. It yields the protein CASSFGSEGYNEQFF.

This clone was recorded only once. V gene TRBV19 combines with J gene TRBJ2-2, with TRBD1 matching 7 bases. Germline CDR1 and CDR2: LNHDA and SQIVND (reference sequence). The CDR3 extends over 14 amino acids. The V gene end was trimmed by 6 bases and the J gene end by 4 bases; junction bases not matched to a gene: 5. CDR3: CASRTGSITGELFF. CDR3 nucleotide sequence: TGTGCCAGTAGGACAGGGTCGATCACCGGGGAGCTGTTTTTT.

This clone was recorded at least ten times. The chain employs TRBV29-1 and TRBJ2-2; 8 bases line up with TRBD2. The CDR3 has 16 amino acids. Germline CDR1 SQVTM, CDR2 ANQGSEA. V dropped 4 bases and J dropped 7; count of bases not matched to a gene: 14. CDR3 region: CSVVGGPAGASGELFF. CDR3 in DNA: TGCAGCGTTGTAGGTGGTCCAGCGGGAGCTAGCGGGGAGCTGTTTTTT.

The V and J genes are TRBV10-3 and TRBJ1-2; tentatively, D is TRBD1 (5 bases). CDR1 is ENHRY, CDR2 SYGVKD, per germline. The CDR3 totals 14 residues. Trimming removed 2 bases at V and 6 bases at J, with 13 bases between. The CDR3 region has the DNA TGTGCCATCAGTGAGCGGCAGGGAGACAATGGCTACACCTTC. Protein product: CAISERQGDNGYTF.

This clone came up a few times. This sequence joins TRBV7-6 and TRBJ2-5, with a possible D match to TRBD1 (6 bases). Germline CDR1 and CDR2: SGHVS and FNYEAQ. CDR3 length: 13 amino acids. V lost 5 bases and J 5 bases, leaving 12 bases between the germline ends. The CDR3 DNA is TGTGCCAGCAGCCCACGGACAGTCGAGACCCAGTACTTC. Its translation is CASSPRTVETQYF.

The table lists this clone with a few counts. The CDR3 loop reads CASSERNEQFF. CDR3 bases: TGCGCCAGCAGTGAGCGCAATGAGCAGTTCTTC. The J gene is TRBJ2-1, the V gene TRBV10-1; D is undetermined. The germline V gene encodes CDR1 WNHNN and CDR2 SYGVQD (reference sequence). The V and J ends lost 2 bases and 6 bases respectively, with 2 bases between them. The CDR3 covers 11 residues.

The chain uses TRBV7-9 and TRBJ2-2; 15 bases line up with TRBD2. J was trimmed by 11 bases and V by 8 bases; bases with no gene match: 3. CDR1 is SEHNR and CDR2 is FQNEAQ in the germline V gene (reference sequence). The length of the CDR3 is 13 residues. CDR3 coding DNA: TGTGCCAGCTTGGGACTAGCGGGAGGAGAGCTGTTTTTT. Its protein is CASLGLAGGELFF.

The sample holds one count of this clone. This sample includes further DNA sequences coding for the same CDR3. This chain uses TRBV4-3 with TRBJ2-3, with unresolved D. The germline V gene has CDR1 LGHNA and CDR2 YSLEER. V shed 1 base and J shed 1 base, with 6 bases lying between them. The length of the CDR3 is 14 residues. CDR3 amino acids: CASSQGWGTDTQYF. In nucleotides, the CDR3 is TGCGCCAGCAGCCAAGGATGGGGCACAGATACGCAGTATTTT.

The chain joins TRBV7-8 to TRBJ2-7; 9 bases fit TRBD2. Germline V gene sequence: CDR1 SGHVS, CDR2 FQNEAQ. The CDR3 runs 16 residues. The V gene end was trimmed by 1 base and the J gene end by 5 bases; junction bases not matched to a gene: 9. CDR3: CASSLVWREGGHEQYF. CDR3 nucleotide sequence: TGTGCCAGCAGCTTAGTGTGGCGGGAGGGGGGCCACGAGCAGTACTTC.

V usage is TRBV18 and J usage is TRBJ2-3; 9 nucleotides agree with TRBD2. With 3 bases clipped from V and 3 bases from J, the junction kept 1 base outside the gene matches. This CDR3 contains 14 residues. CDR1 is KGHSH and CDR2 is LQKENI in the germline V gene. DNA for the CDR3: TGTGCCAGCTCACCGCGGGAGGGTACAGATACGCAGTATTTT. It specifies CASSPREGTDTQYF.